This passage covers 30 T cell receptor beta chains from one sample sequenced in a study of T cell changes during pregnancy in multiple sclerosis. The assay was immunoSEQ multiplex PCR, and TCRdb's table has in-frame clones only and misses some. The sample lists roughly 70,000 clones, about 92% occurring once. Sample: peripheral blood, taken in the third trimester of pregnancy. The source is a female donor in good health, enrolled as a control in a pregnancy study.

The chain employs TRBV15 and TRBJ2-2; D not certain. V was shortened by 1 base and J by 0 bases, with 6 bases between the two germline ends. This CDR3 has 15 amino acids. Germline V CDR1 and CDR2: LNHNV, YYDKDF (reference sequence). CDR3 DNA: TGTGCCACCAGCAGAGGAGTAGCGAACACCGGGGAGCTGTTTTTT. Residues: CATSRGVANTGELFF.

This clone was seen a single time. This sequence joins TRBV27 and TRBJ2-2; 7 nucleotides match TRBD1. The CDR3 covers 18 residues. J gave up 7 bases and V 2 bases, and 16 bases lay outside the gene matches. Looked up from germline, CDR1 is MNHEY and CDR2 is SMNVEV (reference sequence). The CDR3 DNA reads TGTGCCAGCAGTTTAGCGAAACCGGGACAGAAGCAGGGCGGGGAGCTGTTTTTT. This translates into CASSLAKPGQKQGGELFF.

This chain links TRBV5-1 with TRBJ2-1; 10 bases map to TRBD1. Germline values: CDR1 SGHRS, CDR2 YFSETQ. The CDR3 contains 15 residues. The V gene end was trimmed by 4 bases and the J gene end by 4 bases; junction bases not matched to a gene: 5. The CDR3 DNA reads TGCGCCAGCAGCCAAGACAGGGGGCCGTACAATGAGCAGTTCTTC. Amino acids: CASSQDRGPYNEQFF. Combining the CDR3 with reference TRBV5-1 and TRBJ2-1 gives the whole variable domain KAGVTQTPRYLIKTRGQQVTLSCSPISGHRSVSWYQQTPGQGLQFLFEYFSETQRNKGNFPGRFSGRQFSNSRSEMNVSTLELGDSALYLCASSQDRGPYNEQFFGPGTRLTVL.

DNA for the CDR3: TGCGCCAGCAGCCAAGATCTCGGGGGGAGGGACACTGAAGCTTTCTTT. Protein: CASSQDLGGRDTEAFF. The chain couples TRBV4-1 to TRBJ1-1; tentatively, D is TRBD1 (5 bases). The V gene lost 0 bases and the J gene lost 3 bases, with 14 bases spanning the gap. Germline V CDR1 and CDR2: MGHRA, YSYEKL. The CDR3 spans 16 residues.

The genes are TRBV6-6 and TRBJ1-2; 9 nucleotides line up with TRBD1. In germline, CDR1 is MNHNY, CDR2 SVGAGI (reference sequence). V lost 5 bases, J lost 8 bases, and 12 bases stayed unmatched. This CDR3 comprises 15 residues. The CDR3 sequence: CASSDLQGAGLGYTF. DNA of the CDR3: TGTGCCAGCAGTGACCTACAGGGGGCTGGTTTGGGCTACACCTTC.

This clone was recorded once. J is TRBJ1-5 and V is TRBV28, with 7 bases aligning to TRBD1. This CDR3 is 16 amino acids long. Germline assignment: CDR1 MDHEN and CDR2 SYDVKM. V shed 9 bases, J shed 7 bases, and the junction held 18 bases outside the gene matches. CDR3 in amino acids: CASSLGGSPSGQPQHF. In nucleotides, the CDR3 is TGTGCCAGTTCCCTAGGGGGCTCTCCCAGCGGACAGCCCCAGCATTTT.

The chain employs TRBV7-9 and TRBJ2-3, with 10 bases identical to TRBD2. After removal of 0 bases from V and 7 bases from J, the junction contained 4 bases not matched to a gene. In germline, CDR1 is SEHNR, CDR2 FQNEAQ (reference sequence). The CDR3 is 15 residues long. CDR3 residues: CASSLAAGGPNTQYF. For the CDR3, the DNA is TGTGCCAGCAGCTTAGCAGCGGGAGGGCCGAATACGCAGTATTTT.

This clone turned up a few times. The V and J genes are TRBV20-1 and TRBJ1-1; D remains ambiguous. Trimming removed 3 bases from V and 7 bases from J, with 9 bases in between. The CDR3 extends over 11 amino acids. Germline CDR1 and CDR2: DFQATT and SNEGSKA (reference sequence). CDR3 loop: CSAREEGEAFF. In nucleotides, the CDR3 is TGCAGTGCTAGGGAAGAGGGTGAAGCTTTCTTT.

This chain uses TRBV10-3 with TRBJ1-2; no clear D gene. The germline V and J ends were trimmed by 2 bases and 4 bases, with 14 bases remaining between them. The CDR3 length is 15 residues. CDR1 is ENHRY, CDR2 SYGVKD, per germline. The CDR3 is CAISEREASSYGYTF. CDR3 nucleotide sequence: TGTGCCATCAGTGAGCGGGAAGCTAGTAGCTATGGCTACACCTTC.

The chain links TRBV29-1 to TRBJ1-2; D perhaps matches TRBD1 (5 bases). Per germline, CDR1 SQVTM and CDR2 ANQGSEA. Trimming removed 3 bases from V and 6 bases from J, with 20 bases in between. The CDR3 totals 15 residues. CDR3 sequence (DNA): TGCAGCGTTGATCTTCCCCACCGCACAGGAAATGGCTACACCTTC. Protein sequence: CSVDLPHRTGNGYTF. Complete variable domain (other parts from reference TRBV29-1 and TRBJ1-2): SAVISQKPSRDICQRGTSLTIQCQVDSQVTMMFWYRQQPGQSLTLIATANQGSEATYESGFVIDKFPISRPNLTFSTLTVSNMSPEDSSIYLCSVDLPHRTGNGYTFGSGTRLTVV.

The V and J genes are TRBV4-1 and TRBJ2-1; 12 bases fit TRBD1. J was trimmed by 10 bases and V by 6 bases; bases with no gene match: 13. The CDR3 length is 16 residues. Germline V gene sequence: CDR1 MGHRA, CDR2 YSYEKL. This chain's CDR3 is CASRDYAGQGALEQFF. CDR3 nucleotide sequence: TGCGCCAGCAGGGATTATGCGGGACAGGGGGCATTGGAGCAGTTCTTC.

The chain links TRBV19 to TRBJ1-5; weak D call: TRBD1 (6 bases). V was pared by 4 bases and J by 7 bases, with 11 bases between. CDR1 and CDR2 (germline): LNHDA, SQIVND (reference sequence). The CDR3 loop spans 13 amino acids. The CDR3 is CASSTGVGQPQHF. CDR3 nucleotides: TGTGCCAGTAGTACAGGGGTGGGCCAGCCCCAGCATTTT.

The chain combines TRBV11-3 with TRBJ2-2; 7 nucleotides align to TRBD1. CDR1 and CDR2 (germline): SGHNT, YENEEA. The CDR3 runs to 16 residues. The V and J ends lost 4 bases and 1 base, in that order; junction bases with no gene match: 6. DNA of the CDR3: TGTGCCAGCAGCTCCCGGGACAGACAGAACACCGGGGAGCTGTTTTTT. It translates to CASSSRDRQNTGELFF.

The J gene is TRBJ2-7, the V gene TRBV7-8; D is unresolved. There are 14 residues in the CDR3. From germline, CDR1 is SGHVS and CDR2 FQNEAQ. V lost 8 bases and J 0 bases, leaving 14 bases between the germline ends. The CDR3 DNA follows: TGTGCCAGCGGGCCACGCGAGAGCTCCTACGAGCAGTACTTC. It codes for CASGPRESSYEQYF. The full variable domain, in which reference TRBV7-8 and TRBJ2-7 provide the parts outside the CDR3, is GAGVSQSPRYKVAKRGQDVALRCDPISGHVSLFWYQQALGQGPEFLTYFQNEAQLDKSGLPSDRFFAERPEGSVSTLKIQRTQQEDSAVYLCASGPRESSYEQYFGPGTRLTVT.

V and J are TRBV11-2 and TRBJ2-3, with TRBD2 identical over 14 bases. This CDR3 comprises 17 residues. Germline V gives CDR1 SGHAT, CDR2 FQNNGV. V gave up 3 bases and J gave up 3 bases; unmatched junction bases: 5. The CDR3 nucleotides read TGTGCCAGCAGCTTGGGACTAGCGGGGGCGGGGACAGATACGCAGTATTTT. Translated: CASSLGLAGAGTDTQYF.

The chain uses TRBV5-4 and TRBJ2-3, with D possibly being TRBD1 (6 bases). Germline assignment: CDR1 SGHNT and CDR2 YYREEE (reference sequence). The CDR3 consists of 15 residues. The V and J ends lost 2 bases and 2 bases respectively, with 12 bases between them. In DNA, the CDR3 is TGTGCCAGCAGCTTTAAGGGGGTACTCACAGATACGCAGTATTTT. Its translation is CASSFKGVLTDTQYF.

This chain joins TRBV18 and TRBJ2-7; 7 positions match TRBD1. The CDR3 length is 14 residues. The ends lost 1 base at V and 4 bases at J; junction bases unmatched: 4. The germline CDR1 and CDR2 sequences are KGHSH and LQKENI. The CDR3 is CASSPRQGIYEQYF. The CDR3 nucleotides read TGTGCCAGCTCACCACGACAGGGTATTTACGAGCAGTACTTC.

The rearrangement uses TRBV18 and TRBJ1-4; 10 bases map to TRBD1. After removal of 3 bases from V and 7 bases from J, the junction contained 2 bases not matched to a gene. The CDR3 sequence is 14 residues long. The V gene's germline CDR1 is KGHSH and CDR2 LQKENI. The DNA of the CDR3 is TGTGCCAGCTCACCGGACAGGGGGGGTGAAAAACTGTTTTTT. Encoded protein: CASSPDRGGEKLFF. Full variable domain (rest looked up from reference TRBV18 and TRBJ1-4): NAGVMQNPRHLVRRRGQEARLRCSPMKGHSHVYWYRQLPEEGLKFMVYLQKENIIDESGMPKERFSAEFPKEGPSILRIQQVVRGDSAAYFCASSPDRGGEKLFFGSGTQLSVL.

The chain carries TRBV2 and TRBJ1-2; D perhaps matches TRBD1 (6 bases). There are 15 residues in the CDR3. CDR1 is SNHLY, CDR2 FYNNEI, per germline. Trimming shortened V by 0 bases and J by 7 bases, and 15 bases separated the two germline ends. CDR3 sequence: CASSEAGGGGFGYTF. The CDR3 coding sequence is TGTGCCAGCAGTGAAGCCGGTGGGGGGGGCTTTGGCTACACCTTC.

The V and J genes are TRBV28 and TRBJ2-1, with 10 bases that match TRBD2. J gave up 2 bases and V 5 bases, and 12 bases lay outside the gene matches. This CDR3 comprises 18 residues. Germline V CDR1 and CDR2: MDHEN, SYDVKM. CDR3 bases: TGTGCCAGCAGTCCGCGCAGCGGGGGGGCCGTAACCTACAATGAGCAGTTCTTC. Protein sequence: CASSPRSGGAVTYNEQFF.

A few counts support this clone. This CDR3 is CASKGDGTEAFF. The CDR3, as DNA: TGTGCCAGCAAAGGGGATGGGACTGAAGCTTTCTTT. The chain uses TRBV9 and TRBJ1-1, with TRBD1 as a possible D gene (5 bases). Germline-derived CDR1 and CDR2 are SGDLS and YYNGEE. The germline V and J ends were trimmed by 6 bases and 5 bases, with 11 bases remaining between them. The CDR3 is 12 amino acids.

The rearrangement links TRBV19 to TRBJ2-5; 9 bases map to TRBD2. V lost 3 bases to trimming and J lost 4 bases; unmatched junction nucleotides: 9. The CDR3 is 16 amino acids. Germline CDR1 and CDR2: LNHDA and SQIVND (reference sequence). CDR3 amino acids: CASSMKRGVRGETQYF. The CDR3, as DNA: TGTGCCAGTAGTATGAAGCGGGGGGTTCGGGGAGAGACCCAGTACTTC.

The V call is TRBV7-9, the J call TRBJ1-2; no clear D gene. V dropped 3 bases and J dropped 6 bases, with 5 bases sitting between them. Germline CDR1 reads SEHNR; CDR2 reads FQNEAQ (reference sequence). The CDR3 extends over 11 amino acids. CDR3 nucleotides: TGTGCCAGCAGCTTTCATCATGGCTACACCTTC. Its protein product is CASSFHHGYTF.

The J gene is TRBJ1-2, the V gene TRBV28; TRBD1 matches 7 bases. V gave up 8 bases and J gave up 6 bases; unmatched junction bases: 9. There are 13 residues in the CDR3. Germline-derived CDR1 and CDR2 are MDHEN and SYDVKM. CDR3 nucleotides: TGTGCCAGCGTGACAGGGCGCAGCCATGGCTACACCTTC. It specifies CASVTGRSHGYTF.

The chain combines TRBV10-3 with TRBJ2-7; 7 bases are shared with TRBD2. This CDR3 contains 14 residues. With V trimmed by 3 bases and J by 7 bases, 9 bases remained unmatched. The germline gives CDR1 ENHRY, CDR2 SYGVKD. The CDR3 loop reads CAISEVAGPGEQYF. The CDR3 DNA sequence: TGTGCCATCAGTGAAGTAGCGGGCCCCGGGGAGCAGTACTTC.

CDR3 nucleotides: TGCGCCAGCAGCCAATCTTGGGGGGGCCTGTACAATGAGCAGTTCTTC. This encodes CASSQSWGGLYNEQFF. The chain employs TRBV4-1 and TRBJ2-1, with a possible D match to TRBD2 (7 bases). This CDR3 region has 16 residues. The ends were cut back, 2 bases at V and 4 bases at J, with 15 bases in the middle. CDR1 and CDR2 (germline): MGHRA, YSYEKL.

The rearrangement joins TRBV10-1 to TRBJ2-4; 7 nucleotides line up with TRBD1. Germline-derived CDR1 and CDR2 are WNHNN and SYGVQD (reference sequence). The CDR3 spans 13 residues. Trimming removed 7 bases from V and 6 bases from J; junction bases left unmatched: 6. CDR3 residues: CASIPTGANIQYF. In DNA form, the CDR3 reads TGCGCCAGCATTCCCACAGGGGCAAACATTCAGTACTTC.

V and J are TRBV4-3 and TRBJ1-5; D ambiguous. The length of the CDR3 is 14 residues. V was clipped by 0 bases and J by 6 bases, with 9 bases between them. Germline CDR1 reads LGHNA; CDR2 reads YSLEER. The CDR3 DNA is TGCGCCAGCAGCCAAGATTCGGCGGGTCAGCCCCAGCATTTT. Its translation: CASSQDSAGQPQHF.

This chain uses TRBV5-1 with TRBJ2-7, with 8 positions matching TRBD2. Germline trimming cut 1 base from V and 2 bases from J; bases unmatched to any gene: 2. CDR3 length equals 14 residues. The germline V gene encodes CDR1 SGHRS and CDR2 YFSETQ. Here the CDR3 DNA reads TGCGCCAGCAGCTTGAAACTAGCGGCCTACGAGCAGTACTTC. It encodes CASSLKLAAYEQYF.

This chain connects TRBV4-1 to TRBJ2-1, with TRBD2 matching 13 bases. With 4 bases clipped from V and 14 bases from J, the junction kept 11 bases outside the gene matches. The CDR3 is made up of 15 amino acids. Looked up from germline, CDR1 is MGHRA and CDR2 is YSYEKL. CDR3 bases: TGCGCCAGCAGCCTCAGACTAGCGGGAGGCTACTTGGAGTTCTTC. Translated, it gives CASSLRLAGGYLEFF.